A single sample is the source of the 3 T cell receptor beta chains below, sequenced in a study of T-cell reconstitution after alpha-beta-depleted transplantation in children. During its preparation, the TCRbeta library received unique molecular identifiers. Each CDR3 protein is one row after TCRdb ran MiXCR on the PCR reads. The sample contains 250,000 to 300,000 distinct CDR3 sequences, approximately 10% of which appear only once. The source material was peripheral blood, sampled 180 days after TCRalphabeta/CD19-depleted stem cell transplant. These receptors were taken from a male patient aged 2 to 10 who had a stem cell transplant for chronic granulomatous disease, so the T cells may come from the graft donor.

Details on this clonotype: A read error may be the cause here, since a much bigger clone is one base away. The V gene is TRBV5-8, the J gene TRBJ2-7, with D maybe TRBD2 (6 bases). The CDR3 spans 16 residues. Trimming pared 4 bases from V and 4 bases from J, leaving 21 bases between. CDR1 is SGHTS, CDR2 YDEGEE, per germline. The chain's CDR3 is CASSRGTERRDYEQYF. The CDR3 DNA follows: TGTGCCAGCAGCCGCGGGACTGAGAGGAGGGATTACGAGCAGTACTTC.

This clonotype has ten or more counts. The rearrangement uses TRBV5-1 and TRBJ1-4; D gene ambiguous. CDR1 and CDR2 from the germline V gene are SGHRS and YFSETQ. V gave up 5 bases and J gave up 8 bases, with 16 bases separating them. The CDR3 totals 14 residues. The CDR3 DNA follows: TGCGCCAGCAGACTCGAGGGCGTATCGGAAAAACTGTTTTTT. Its translation: CASRLEGVSEKLFF.

Many counts were recorded for this clonotype. The gene calls are TRBV6-1 and TRBJ2-3, with TRBD2 as a possible D gene (5 bases). Trimming shortened V by 7 bases and J by 1 base, and 12 bases separated the two germline ends. CDR1 is MNHNS and CDR2 is SASEGT in the germline V gene. The CDR3 covers 14 residues. The chain's CDR3 is CASTKGSGTDTQYF. The CDR3, as DNA: TGTGCCAGCACCAAAGGGAGCGGCACAGATACGCAGTATTTT.